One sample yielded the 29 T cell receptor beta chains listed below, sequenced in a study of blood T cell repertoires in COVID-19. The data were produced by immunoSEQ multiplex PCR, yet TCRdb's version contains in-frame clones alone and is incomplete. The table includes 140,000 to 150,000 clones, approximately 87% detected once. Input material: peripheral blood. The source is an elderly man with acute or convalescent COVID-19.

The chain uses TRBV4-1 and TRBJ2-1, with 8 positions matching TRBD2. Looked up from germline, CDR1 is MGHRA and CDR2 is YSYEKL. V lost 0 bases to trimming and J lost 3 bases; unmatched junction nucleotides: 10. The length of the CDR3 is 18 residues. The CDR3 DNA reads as TGCGCCAGCAGCCAAGAGGTCGCTCGGGGGGGCATCTACAATGAGCAGTTCTTC. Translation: CASSQEVARGGIYNEQFF.

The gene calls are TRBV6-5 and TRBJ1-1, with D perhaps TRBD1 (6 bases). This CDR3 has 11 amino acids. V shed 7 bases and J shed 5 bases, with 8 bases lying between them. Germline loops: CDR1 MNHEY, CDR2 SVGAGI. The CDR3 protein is CASTRGTEAFF. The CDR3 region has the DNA TGTGCCAGCACAAGGGGGACTGAAGCTTTCTTT.

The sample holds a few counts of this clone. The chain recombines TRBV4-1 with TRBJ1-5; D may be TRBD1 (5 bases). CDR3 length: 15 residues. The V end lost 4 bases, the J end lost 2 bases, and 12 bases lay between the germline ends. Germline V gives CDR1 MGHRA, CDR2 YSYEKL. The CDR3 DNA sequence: TGCGCCAGCAGCCCGGAATGGGGCCGCAATCAGCCCCAGCATTTT. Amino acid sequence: CASSPEWGRNQPQHF.

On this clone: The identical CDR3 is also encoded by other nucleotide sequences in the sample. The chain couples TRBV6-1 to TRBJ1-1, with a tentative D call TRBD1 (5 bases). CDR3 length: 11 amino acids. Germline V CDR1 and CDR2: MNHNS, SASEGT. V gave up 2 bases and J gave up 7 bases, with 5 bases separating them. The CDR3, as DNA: TGTGCCAGCAGTGAAACAGGTGAAGCTTTCTTT. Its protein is CASSETGEAFF.

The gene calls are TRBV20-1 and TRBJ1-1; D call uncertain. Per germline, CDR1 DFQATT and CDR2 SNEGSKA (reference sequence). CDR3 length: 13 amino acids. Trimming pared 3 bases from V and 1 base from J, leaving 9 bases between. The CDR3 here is CSASDYRNTEAFF. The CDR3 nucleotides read TGCAGTGCTAGTGATTACAGGAACACTGAAGCTTTCTTT.

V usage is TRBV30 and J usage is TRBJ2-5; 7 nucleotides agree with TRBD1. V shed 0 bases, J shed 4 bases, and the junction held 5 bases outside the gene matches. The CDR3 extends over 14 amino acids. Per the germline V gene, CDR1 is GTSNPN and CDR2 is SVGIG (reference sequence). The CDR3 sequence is CAWSVLRGRETQYF. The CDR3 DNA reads TGTGCCTGGAGTGTTTTAAGGGGGCGAGAGACCCAGTACTTC.

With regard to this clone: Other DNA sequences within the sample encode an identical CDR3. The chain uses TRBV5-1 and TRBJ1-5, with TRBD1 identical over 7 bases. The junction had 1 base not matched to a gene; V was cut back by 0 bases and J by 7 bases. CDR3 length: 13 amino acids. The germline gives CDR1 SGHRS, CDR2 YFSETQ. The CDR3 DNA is TGCGCCAGCAGCTTGGAAGGGGGCCAGCCCCAGCATTTT. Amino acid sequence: CASSLEGGQPQHF.

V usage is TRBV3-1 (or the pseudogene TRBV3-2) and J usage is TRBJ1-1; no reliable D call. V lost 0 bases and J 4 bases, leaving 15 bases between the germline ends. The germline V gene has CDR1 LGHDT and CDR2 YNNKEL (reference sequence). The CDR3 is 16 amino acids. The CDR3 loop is CASSQDFSGVGTEAFF. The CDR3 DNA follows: TGTGCCAGCAGCCAAGATTTTAGCGGGGTCGGCACTGAAGCTTTCTTT.

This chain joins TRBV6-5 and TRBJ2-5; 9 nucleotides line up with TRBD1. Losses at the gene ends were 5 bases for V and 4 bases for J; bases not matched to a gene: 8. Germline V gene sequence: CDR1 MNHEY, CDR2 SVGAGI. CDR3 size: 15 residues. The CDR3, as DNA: TGTGCCAGCAGTATTATGGGACAGGGCCCAGAGACCCAGTACTTC. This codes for CASSIMGQGPETQYF.

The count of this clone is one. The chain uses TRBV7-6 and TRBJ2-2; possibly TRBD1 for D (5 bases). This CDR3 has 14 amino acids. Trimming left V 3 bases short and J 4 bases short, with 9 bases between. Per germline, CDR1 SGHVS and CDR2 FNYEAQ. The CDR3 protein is CASSFGARTGELFF. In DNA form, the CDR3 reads TGTGCCAGCAGCTTTGGGGCGCGCACCGGGGAGCTGTTTTTT.

The CDR3 region is CASSEGPPGEQYF. As DNA, the CDR3 is TGCGCCAGCAGTGAAGGCCCCCCGGGGGAGCAGTACTTC. The genes are TRBV10-1 and TRBJ2-7, with D possibly TRBD2 on 5 matching bases. Deletions cut 3 bases from V and 7 bases from J, with 13 bases between. Looked up from germline, CDR1 is WNHNN and CDR2 is SYGVQD (reference sequence). CDR3 length: 13 amino acids.

The CDR3 DNA reads TGTGCCAGCAGCTTGGTCGAGGGGGAAAGAGAAAAACTGTTTTTT. Its protein is CASSLVEGEREKLFF. The chain has TRBV5-6 and TRBJ1-4; the D gene is possibly TRBD1 (6 bases). Germline-derived CDR1 and CDR2 are SGHDT and YYEEEE. This CDR3 comprises 15 residues. V lost 0 bases and J lost 8, with 14 bases in between. Supplemented by reference TRBV5-6 and TRBJ1-4, the full variable domain reads DAGVTQSPTHLIKTRGQQVTLRCSPKSGHDTVSWYQQALGQGPQFIFQYYEEEERQRGNFPDRFSGHQFPNYSSELNVNALLLGDSALYLCASSLVEGEREKLFFGSGTQLSVL.

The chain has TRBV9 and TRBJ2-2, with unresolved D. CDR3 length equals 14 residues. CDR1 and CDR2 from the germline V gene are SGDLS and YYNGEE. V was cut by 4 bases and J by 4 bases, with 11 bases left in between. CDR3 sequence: CASSYGSSTGELFF. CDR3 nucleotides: TGTGCCAGCAGCTACGGGTCTTCCACCGGGGAGCTGTTTTTT.

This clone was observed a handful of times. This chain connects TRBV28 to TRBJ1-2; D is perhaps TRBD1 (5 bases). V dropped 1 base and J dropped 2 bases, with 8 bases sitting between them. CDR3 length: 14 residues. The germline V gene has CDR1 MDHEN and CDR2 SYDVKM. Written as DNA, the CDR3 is TGTGCCAGCAGTTTATATCCAGGGAACTATGGCTACACCTTC. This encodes CASSLYPGNYGYTF.

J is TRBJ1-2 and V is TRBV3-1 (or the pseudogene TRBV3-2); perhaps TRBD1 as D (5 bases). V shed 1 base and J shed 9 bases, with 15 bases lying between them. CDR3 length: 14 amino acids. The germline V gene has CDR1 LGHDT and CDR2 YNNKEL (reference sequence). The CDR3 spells CASSQAGSGLRYTF. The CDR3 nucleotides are TGTGCCAGCAGCCAAGCGGGTTCAGGGTTACGCTACACCTTC.

CDR3 region: CASSGSGTLSYEQYF. CDR3 nucleotides: TGTGCCAGCAGCGGATCCGGGACACTCTCCTACGAGCAGTACTTC. The rearrangement links TRBV28 to TRBJ2-7; D possibly corresponds to TRBD1 (6 bases). Between the trimmed V and J ends, which lost 6 bases and 0 bases, there was a span of 15 bases. CDR1 and CDR2 (germline): MDHEN, SYDVKM. This CDR3 is 15 amino acids long.

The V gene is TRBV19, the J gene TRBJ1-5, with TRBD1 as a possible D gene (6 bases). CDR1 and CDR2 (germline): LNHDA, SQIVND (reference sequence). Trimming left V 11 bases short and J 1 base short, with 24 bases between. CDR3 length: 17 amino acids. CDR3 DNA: TGTGCCTCTAAGGGTCAGGGGTCTACGCTAAGCAATCAGCCCCAGCATTTT. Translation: CASKGQGSTLSNQPQHF.

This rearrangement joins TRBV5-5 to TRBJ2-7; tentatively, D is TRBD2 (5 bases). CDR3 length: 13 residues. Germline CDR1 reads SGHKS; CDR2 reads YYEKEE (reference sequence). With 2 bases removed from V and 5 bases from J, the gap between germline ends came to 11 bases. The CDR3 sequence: CASSFGGSNEQYF. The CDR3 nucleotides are TGTGCCAGCAGCTTTGGCGGGTCGAACGAGCAGTACTTC.

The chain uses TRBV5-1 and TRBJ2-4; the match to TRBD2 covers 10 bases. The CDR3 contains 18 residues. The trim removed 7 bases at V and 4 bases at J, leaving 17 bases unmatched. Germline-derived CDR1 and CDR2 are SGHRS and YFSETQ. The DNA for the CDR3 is TGCGCCAGCTCTTTACTAGCGGGGATCGCGGGGGCGAAAAACATTCAGTACTTC. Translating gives CASSLLAGIAGAKNIQYF.

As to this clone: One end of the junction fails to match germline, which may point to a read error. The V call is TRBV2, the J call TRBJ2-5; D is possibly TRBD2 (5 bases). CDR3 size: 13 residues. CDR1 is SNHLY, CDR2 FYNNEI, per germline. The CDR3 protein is CASSEKGLEGANF. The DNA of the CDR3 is TGTGCCAGCAGCGAGAAGGGTCTTGAGGGAGCCAACTTC.

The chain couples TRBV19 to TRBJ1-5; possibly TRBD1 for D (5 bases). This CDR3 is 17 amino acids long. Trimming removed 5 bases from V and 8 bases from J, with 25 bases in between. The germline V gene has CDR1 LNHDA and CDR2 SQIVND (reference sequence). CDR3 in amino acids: CASSSTTDGAWYKPQHF. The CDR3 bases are TGTGCCAGTAGTTCGACGACAGACGGAGCCTGGTATAAGCCCCAGCATTTT.

The chain's CDR3 is CASSRGRPGVGEQFF. For the CDR3, the DNA is TGTGCCAGCAGCCGAGGAAGACCGGGAGTTGGTGAGCAGTTCTTC. The chain combines TRBV3-1 (or the pseudogene TRBV3-2) with TRBJ2-1; possible D gene TRBD2, 6 bases. V was clipped by 4 bases and J by 9 bases, with 19 bases between them. The CDR3 sequence is 15 residues long. From germline, CDR1 is LGHDT and CDR2 YNNKEL (reference sequence).

This chain's CDR3 is CASKLNTEAFF. Written as DNA, the CDR3 is TGTGCCAGTAAATTAAACACTGAAGCTTTCTTT. The V gene is TRBV19, the J gene TRBJ1-1; D is unclear. Germline V gives CDR1 LNHDA, CDR2 SQIVND (reference sequence). The CDR3 extends over 11 amino acids. The V end lost 7 bases, the J end lost 2 bases, and 5 bases lay between the germline ends.

This CDR3 reads CASSLQNNEKLFF. DNA for the CDR3: TGTGCCAGCAGCCTCCAGAACAATGAAAAACTGTTTTTT. The V gene is TRBV5-4, the J gene TRBJ1-4; no firm D call. Germline CDR1 is SGHNT and CDR2 is YYREEE (reference sequence). This CDR3 region has 13 residues. Trimming stripped 4 bases from V and 5 bases from J, with 9 bases between.

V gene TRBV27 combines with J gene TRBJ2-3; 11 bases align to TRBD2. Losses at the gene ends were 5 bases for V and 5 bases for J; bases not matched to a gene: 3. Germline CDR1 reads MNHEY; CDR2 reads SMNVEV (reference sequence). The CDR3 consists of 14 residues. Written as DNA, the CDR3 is TGTGCCAGCAGTGCCGGGACTAGCGGAGATACGCAGTATTTT. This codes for CASSAGTSGDTQYF.

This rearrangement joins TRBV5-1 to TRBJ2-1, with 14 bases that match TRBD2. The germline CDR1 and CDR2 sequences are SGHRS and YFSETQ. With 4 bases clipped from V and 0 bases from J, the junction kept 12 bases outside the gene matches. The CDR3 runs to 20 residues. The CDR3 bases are TGCGCCAGCAGCACGACTAGCGGGAGGGACTACCGATACTCCTACAATGAGCAGTTCTTC. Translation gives CASSTTSGRDYRYSYNEQFF. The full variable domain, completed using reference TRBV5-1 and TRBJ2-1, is KAGVTQTPRYLIKTRGQQVTLSCSPISGHRSVSWYQQTPGQGLQFLFEYFSETQRNKGNFPGRFSGRQFSNSRSEMNVSTLELGDSALYLCASSTTSGRDYRYSYNEQFFGPGTRLTVL.

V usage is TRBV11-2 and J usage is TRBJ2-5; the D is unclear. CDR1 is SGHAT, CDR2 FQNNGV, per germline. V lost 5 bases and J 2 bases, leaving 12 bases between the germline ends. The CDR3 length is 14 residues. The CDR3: CASSRGRLQETQYF. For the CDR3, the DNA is TGTGCCAGCAGCCGCGGTAGGCTTCAAGAGACCCAGTACTTC. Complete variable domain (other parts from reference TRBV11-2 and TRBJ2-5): EAGVAQSPRYKIIEKRQSVAFWCNPISGHATLYWYQQILGQGPKLLIQFQNNGVVDDSQLPKDRFSAERLKGVDSTLKIQPAKLEDSAVYLCASSRGRLQETQYFGPGTRLLVL.

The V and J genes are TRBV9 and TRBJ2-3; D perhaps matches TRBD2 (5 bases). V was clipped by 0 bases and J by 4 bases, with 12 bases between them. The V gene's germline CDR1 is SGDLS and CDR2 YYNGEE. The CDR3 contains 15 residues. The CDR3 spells CASSVVGDRSDTQYF. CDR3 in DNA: TGTGCCAGCAGCGTAGTGGGAGACCGGTCAGATACGCAGTATTTT.

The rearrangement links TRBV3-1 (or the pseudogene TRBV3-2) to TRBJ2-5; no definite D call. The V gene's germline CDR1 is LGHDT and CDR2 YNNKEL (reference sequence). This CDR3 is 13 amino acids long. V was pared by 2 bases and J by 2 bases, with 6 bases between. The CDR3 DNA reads TGTGCCAGCAGCCAAAATAGACAAGAGACCCAGTACTTC. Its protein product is CASSQNRQETQYF.